This TCR delta chain emerged from a study of γδ T cells in repeated Plasmodium falciparum infection. Germline assignment: CDR1 TSWWSYY and CDR2 QGS. The CDR3 has 19 residues. With 9 bases clipped from V and 0 bases from J, the junction kept 20 bases outside the gene matches. TCRdb re-processed the multiplex PCR reads via CATT. The data contain more than 70,000 delta-chain clones, over 0.75% of them singletons. Bulk repertoires came from Vgamma9/Vdelta2+ or Vdelta2-negative gammadelta T cells flow-sorted from PBMC. This clone was found a few times. This likely stems from a read error, as it lies one base from a far larger clone. The same CDR3 also results from other DNA sequences found in this sample.

The TCR comes from a pool of human donors (malaria-infected and uninfected, not separated). The chain recombines TRDV1 with TRDJ1; 9 positions agree with TRDD3. Sequencing used gamma-delta T cells from blood. CDR3 sequence reads: CALGNSGYWGTEYTDKLIF. CDR3 coding DNA: TGTGCTCTAGGGAATTCTGGGTACTGGGGGACAGAATACACCGATAAACTCATCTTT.